A single sample gave rise to the 8 T cell receptor beta chains below, sequenced in a study of T-cell reconstitution after alpha-beta-depleted transplantation in children. A TCRbeta library incorporating unique molecular identifiers was prepared. Each CDR3 protein gets one entry after TCRdb re-called the PCR reads with MiXCR. The profile shows over 200,000 distinct CDR3 sequences, around 9.6% of them singletons. The starting material was PBMCs from the stem cell graft donor, obtained from the stem cell graft. These receptors were obtained from a human donor who donated a stem cell graft to a child with acute lymphoblastic leukemia.

This clonotype was seen more than once but under ten times. The chain couples TRBV7-6 to TRBJ1-4; 7 positions agree with TRBD1. The CDR3 length is 15 residues. In germline, CDR1 is SGHVS, CDR2 FNYEAQ. Germline trimming cut 5 bases from V and 7 bases from J; bases unmatched to any gene: 10. The CDR3 nucleotides read TGTGCCAGCAGCCCTTACCAGGGGGTGGGTGAAAAACTGTTTTTT. Translated: CASSPYQGVGEKLFF. The full variable domain, with the rest looked up from reference TRBV7-6 and TRBJ1-4, is GAGVSQSPRYKVTKRGQDVALRCDPISGHVSLYWYRQALGQGPEFLTYFNYEAQQDKSGLPNDRFSAERPEGSISTLTIQRTEQRDSAMYRCASSPYQGVGEKLFFGSGTQLSVL.

This clonotype was detected only a few times. The chain combines TRBV20-1 with TRBJ1-1; 7 bases are a match to TRBD1. This CDR3 is built from 16 residues. CDR1 and CDR2 (germline): DFQATT, SNEGSKA (reference sequence). J gave up 7 bases and V 0 bases, and 14 bases lay outside the gene matches. The CDR3 DNA follows: TGCAGTGCTAGAGAACGGCAGGGGGTGACAACGTATGAAGCTTTCTTT. This encodes CSARERQGVTTYEAFF.

A few counts support this clonotype. This chain connects TRBV6-2 or TRBV6-3 to TRBJ1-1, with D possibly matching TRBD1 (6 bases). The V end lost 5 bases, the J end lost 6 bases, and 25 bases lay between the germline ends. The V gene's germline CDR1 is MNHEY and CDR2 SVGEGT. The length of the CDR3 is 17 residues. The CDR3 DNA is TGTGCCAGCAGTAAAAACCAACCCAGGACAGATAATGCTGAAGCTTTCTTT. This translates into CASSKNQPRTDNAEAFF.

This clonotype was counted many times. The CDR3 sequence is CSFSTDTQYF. The CDR3 bases are TGCAGTTTCAGCACAGATACGCAGTATTTT. The chain uses TRBV29-1 and TRBJ2-3; no clear D gene. From germline, CDR1 is SQVTM and CDR2 ANQGSEA. The CDR3 is 10 residues long.

In its sample, this clonotype was seen a few times. This chain connects TRBV18 to TRBJ2-3, with D uncertain. The CDR3 has 14 residues. Germline CDR1 reads KGHSH; CDR2 reads LQKENI. Trimming took 2 bases from V and 1 from J, leaving 7 bases between them. CDR3 bases: TGTGCCAGCTCACCAGGGTGGGGCACAGATACGCAGTATTTT. This codes for CASSPGWGTDTQYF.

This clonotype was seen a few times. As DNA, the CDR3 is TGTGCCAGCAGCCAAGATTCGGGGGGGGCCGTAGGCGAGACCCAGTACTTC. It codes for CASSQDSGGAVGETQYF. The chain is built from TRBV14 and TRBJ2-5, with TRBD2 matching over 8 bases. Losses at the gene ends were 0 bases for V and 5 bases for J; bases not matched to a gene: 11. This CDR3 is 17 amino acids long. Germline CDR1 and CDR2: SGHDN and FVKESK.

This clonotype appeared many times. This rearrangement joins TRBV4-2 to TRBJ2-7; 10 bases fit TRBD2. The trim removed 6 bases at V and 5 bases at J, leaving 10 bases unmatched. CDR3 length: 15 residues. In germline, CDR1 is LGHNA, CDR2 YNFKEQ. This CDR3 is CASSAPAGGNHEQYF. The CDR3 DNA reads TGTGCCAGCAGTGCCCCAGCGGGGGGGAACCACGAGCAGTACTTC.

This clonotype was counted at least ten times. The gene calls are TRBV12-3 or TRBV12-4 and TRBJ1-2; possibly TRBD1 for D (5 bases). The CDR3 covers 11 residues. V was cut by 3 bases and J by 10 bases, with 9 bases left in between. CDR3 sequence: CASSFGGIYTF. The CDR3 DNA follows: TGTGCCAGCAGTTTTGGGGGGATCTACACCTTC.